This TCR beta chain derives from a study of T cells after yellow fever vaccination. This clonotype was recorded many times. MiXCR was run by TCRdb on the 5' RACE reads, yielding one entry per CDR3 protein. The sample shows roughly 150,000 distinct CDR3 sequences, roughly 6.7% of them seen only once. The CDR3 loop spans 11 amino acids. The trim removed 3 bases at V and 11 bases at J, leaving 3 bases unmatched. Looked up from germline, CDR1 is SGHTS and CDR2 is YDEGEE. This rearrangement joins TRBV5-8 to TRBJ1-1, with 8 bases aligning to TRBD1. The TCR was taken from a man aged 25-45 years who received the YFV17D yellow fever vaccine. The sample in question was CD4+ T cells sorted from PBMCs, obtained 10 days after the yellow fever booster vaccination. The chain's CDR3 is CASSWTGQAFF. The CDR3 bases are TGTGCCAGCAGCTGGACAGGGCAGGCTTTCTTT.